Listed below are T cell receptor beta chains from one sample, sequenced in a study of shared clonotypes between healthy human individuals. Generated by immunoSEQ multiplex PCR, the TCRdb table keeps only in-frame clones and is missing some. The repertoire holds approximately 88,000 clones, approximately 70% seen once, with about 50% in the top ten. The sequencing sample was made of memory CD8+ T cells sorted from blood. These receptors were obtained from a man younger than 40 in good health. CDR3s include the opening cysteine and the closing phenylalanine or tryptophan. A D gene is named only where the DNA matches it firmly. For some rows the clone size is stated as once, few or many, or as a class when expanded; others skip it.

>.|TRBJ2-7|TRBV6-5|many
CASSEGDGSYEQYF
TGTGCCAGCAGTGAAGGAGACGGCTCCTACGAGCAGTACTTC
>.|TRBJ1-3|TRBV13|few
CASSPGGGAGNTIYF
TGTGCCAGCAGCCCAGGCGGGGGGGCTGGAAACACCATATATTTT
>TRBD1|TRBJ2-1|TRBV2|.
CASKGQGYNEQFF
TGTGCCAGCAAGGGACAGGGGTACAATGAGCAGTTCTTC
>TRBD2|TRBJ2-4|TRBV18|.
CASSPTSGSDIQYF
TGTGCCAGCTCACCCACTAGCGGGAGTGACATTCAGTACTTC
>.|TRBJ2-3|TRBV5-5|.
CASSLRAGELTDTQYF
TGTGCCAGCAGCTTGAGGGCCGGAGAGCTTACAGATACGCAGTATTTT
>.|TRBJ2-7|TRBV27|few
CASSHVRGKGEQYF
TGTGCCAGCAGTCACGTACGGGGAAAGGGAGAGCAGTACTTC
>TRBD1|TRBJ2-3|TRBV25-1|.
CASSEPGTGEEDTQYF
TGTGCCAGCAGTGAACCGGGGACAGGGGAAGAAGATACGCAGTATTTT
>TRBD2|TRBJ2-1|TRBV7-8|.
CASSPRRAGGSNEQFF
TGTGCCAGCAGCCCTAGACGAGCGGGAGGTAGTAATGAGCAGTTCTTC
>TRBD2|TRBJ2-1|TRBV27|once
CASSPGGRNEQFF
TGTGCCAGCAGCCCGGGGGGGAGAAATGAGCAGTTCTTC
>.|TRBJ2-7|TRBV15|.
CATSRDLSYEQYF
TGTGCCACCAGCAGAGATCTAAGTTACGAGCAGTACTTC
>.|TRBJ2-7|TRBV6-6|.
CASSYSRSLYYEQYF
TGTGCCAGCAGTTACTCACGGTCCCTCTACTACGAGCAGTACTTC
>.|TRBJ2-1|TRBV18|.
CASSPNFGNEQFF
TGTGCCAGCTCACCGAATTTTGGCAATGAGCAGTTCTTC
>.|TRBJ2-3|TRBV12-2|.
CARFPQLMGGDGTDTQYF
TGTGCAAGATTCCCCCAGTTGATGGGGGGCGACGGCACAGATACGCAGTATTTT
>TRBD1|TRBJ2-1|TRBV7-8|.
CASSLMTGATDEQFF
TGTGCCAGCAGCTTAATGACAGGGGCCACAGACGAGCAGTTCTTC
>TRBD2|TRBJ2-2|TRBV10-3|.
CATGLLLTGELFF
TGTGCCACGGGACTACTTCTCACCGGGGAGCTGTTTTTT
>TRBD2|TRBJ2-1|TRBV4-1|.
CASSLGLAGGGPYNEQFF
TGCGCCAGCAGCCTCGGACTAGCGGGAGGTGGACCTTACAATGAGCAGTTCTTC
>.|TRBJ2-3|TRBV25-1|.
CASSELRGFADTQYF
TGTGCCAGCAGTGAGCTAAGGGGATTCGCAGATACGCAGTATTTT
>TRBD2|TRBJ2-1|TRBV25-1|.
CASIPRGTGTSGRHEQFF
TGTGCCAGCATCCCCAGGGGAACCGGGACTAGCGGGAGGCATGAGCAGTTCTTC